Following are 21 T cell receptor beta chains from one sample sequenced in a study of human T cells and chemical hapten exposure. As for time point: patch test 3, about 24 weeks after DPC sensitization. Treatment denoted: therapeutic diphenylcyclopropenone sensitization with weekly scalp DPC. TCRdb re-derived calls from the RACE reads in MiXCR, one entry per CDR3 protein. This table holds 70,000 or so distinct CDR3 sequences, roughly 11% found once. The sequenced sample was whole blood, obtained in connection with sensitization to the hapten diphenylcyclopropenone (DPC). Source of these receptors: a woman aged 45-65 years with alopecia areata. Some clones in this sample may be carry-over from other donors' samples.

This clonotype was detected only a few times. This chain uses TRBV9 with TRBJ1-5; D gene ambiguous. CDR1 SGDLS and CDR2 YYNGEE come from the germline V gene. V gave up 0 bases and J gave up 7 bases, with 8 bases separating them. This CDR3 has 13 amino acids. The CDR3 region is CASSVDGRQPQHF. The DNA of the CDR3 is TGTGCCAGCAGCGTAGATGGGAGGCAGCCCCAGCATTTT.

This clonotype was found many times. The chain uses TRBV12-3 or TRBV12-4 and TRBJ1-5; 7 bases are shared with TRBD1. This CDR3 contains 16 residues. V lost 4 bases and J lost 0; bases outside the gene matches: 6. CDR3 DNA: TGTGCCAGCAGTTACGGACAGGCCCGTAGCAATCAGCCCCAGCATTTT. Residues: CASSYGQARSNQPQHF.

This chain connects TRBV5-1 to TRBJ2-1; D is perhaps TRBD2 (5 bases). V lost 6 bases and J 5 bases, leaving 6 bases between the germline ends. CDR3 size: 11 residues. The V gene's germline CDR1 is SGHRS and CDR2 YFSETQ. The CDR3 DNA sequence: TGCGCCAGCACCGGGGACAATGAGCAGTTCTTC. Translating gives CASTGDNEQFF.

The CDR3 is CASREGTEAFF. The CDR3 coding sequence is TGTGCCAGCAGGGAGGGTACTGAAGCTTTCTTT. The rearrangement joins TRBV7-9 to TRBJ1-1, with unresolved D. Germline V lookup: CDR1 SEHNR, CDR2 FQNEAQ (reference sequence). This CDR3 has 11 residues. V was pared by 6 bases and J by 5 bases, with 7 bases between.

This chain connects TRBV25-1 to TRBJ2-1, with 8 bases aligning to TRBD1. V dropped 6 bases and J dropped 3; count of bases not matched to a gene: 13. Per the germline V gene, CDR1 is MGHDK and CDR2 is SYGVNS. This CDR3 is built from 17 residues. CDR3 loop: CASSLPPGTGVYNEQFF. Here the CDR3 DNA reads TGTGCCAGCAGCCTCCCCCCCGGGACAGGAGTCTACAATGAGCAGTTCTTC.

This clonotype was detected ten times or more. This chain joins TRBV4-1 and TRBJ2-7, with D perhaps TRBD1 or TRBD2 (5 bases each). The germline CDR1 and CDR2 sequences are MGHRA and YSYEKL. Trimming removed 0 bases at V and 5 bases at J, with 8 bases between. The CDR3 totals 13 residues. For the CDR3, the DNA is TGCGCCAGCAGCCAAGACAGGGACCACGAGCAGTACTTC. This sequence encodes CASSQDRDHEQYF.

The table lists this clonotype with many counts. J is TRBJ2-5 and V is TRBV6-5; the D is unclear. The germline gives CDR1 MNHEY, CDR2 SVGAGI. The CDR3 has 14 residues. V was trimmed by 0 bases and J by 7 bases, leaving 12 bases between them. CDR3 loop: CASSYSSRVVTQYF. The DNA for the CDR3 is TGTGCCAGCAGTTACTCGTCGCGTGTTGTGACCCAGTACTTC.

This clonotype was seen many times. For the CDR3, the DNA is TGTGCCAGCAGCTTTGCAATACACAGGGCCTATGGCTACACCTTC. Residues: CASSFAIHRAYGYTF. The chain carries TRBV5-4 and TRBJ1-2, with a weak D call TRBD1 (6 bases). Germline lookup yields CDR1 SGHNT and CDR2 YYREEE (reference sequence). V lost 2 bases and J lost 4, with 15 bases in between. The CDR3 length is 15 residues. Combining the CDR3 with reference TRBV5-4 and TRBJ1-2 gives the whole variable domain ETGVTQSPTHLIKTRGQQVTLRCSSQSGHNTVSWYQQALGQGPQFIFQYYREEENGRGNFPPRFSGLQFPNYSSELNVNALELDDSALYLCASSFAIHRAYGYTFGSGTRLTVV.

In DNA form, the CDR3 reads TGCAGTGCTAGACACGCGGGAGGGCCCAATGAGCAGTTCTTC. Its protein product is CSARHAGGPNEQFF. The chain recombines TRBV20-1 with TRBJ2-1; 9 positions match TRBD2. V was pared by 2 bases and J by 6 bases, with 5 bases of the junction left unmatched. CDR1 and CDR2 (germline): DFQATT, SNEGSKA (reference sequence). CDR3 size: 14 residues.

In its sample, this clonotype was seen a few times. V usage is TRBV7-6 and J usage is TRBJ2-1; D uncertain. CDR1 SGHVS and CDR2 FNYEAQ come from the germline V gene. The CDR3 contains 12 residues. V was cut by 2 bases and J by 8 bases, with 7 bases left in between. In DNA, the CDR3 is TGTGCCAGCAGCTTAAGGGATCATGAGCAGTTCTTC. Protein: CASSLRDHEQFF.

This clonotype came up many times. The genes are TRBV14 and TRBJ1-2, with no clear D. Trimming removed 1 base from V and 4 bases from J, with 7 bases in between. This CDR3 contains 13 residues. Germline V gives CDR1 SGHDN, CDR2 FVKESK. CDR3 protein: CASSQGRIYGYTF. In DNA, the CDR3 is TGTGCCAGCAGCCAAGGTCGGATCTATGGCTACACCTTC. The variable domain in full, completed from reference TRBV14 and TRBJ1-2, reads EAGVTQFPSHSVIEKGQTVTLRCDPISGHDNLYWYRRVMGKEIKFLLHFVKESKQDESGMPNNRFLAERTGGTYSTLKVQPAELEDSGVYFCASSQGRIYGYTFGSGTRLTVV.

The CDR3 DNA reads as TGTGCCAGCTTCGAAAAACTGTTTTTT. Translating gives CASFEKLFF. The V call is TRBV28, the J call TRBJ1-4; D unresolved. This CDR3 contains 9 residues. V was shortened by 8 bases and J by 8 bases, with 3 bases between the two germline ends. Germline assignment: CDR1 MDHEN and CDR2 SYDVKM. The full variable domain, rest sourced from reference TRBV28 and TRBJ1-4, is DVKVTQSSRYLVKRTGEKVFLECVQDMDHENMFWYRQDPGLGLRLIYFSYDVKMKEKGDIPEGYSVSREKKERFSLILESASTNQTSMYLCASFEKLFFGSGTQLSVL.

This clonotype was counted ten times or more. This chain links TRBV7-2 with TRBJ2-1; 8 nucleotides line up with TRBD1. The V gene's germline CDR1 is SGHTA and CDR2 FQGNSA. V shed 5 bases, J shed 3 bases, and the junction held 9 bases outside the gene matches. This CDR3 contains 16 residues. CDR3 bases: TGTGCCAGCAGCCGCGACAGGGGTAAGGACTACAATGAGCAGTTCTTC. It encodes CASSRDRGKDYNEQFF.

The rearrangement links TRBV29-1 to TRBJ1-5; 7 positions match TRBD1. The germline CDR1 and CDR2 sequences are SQVTM and ANQGSEA. The trim removed 4 bases at V and 3 bases at J, leaving 9 bases unmatched. The CDR3 loop spans 15 amino acids. CDR3 in DNA: TGCAGCGTTGGTGAGGGGGCCAGCAACAATCAGCCCCAGCATTTT. It specifies CSVGEGASNNQPQHF.

This clonotype was seen ten or more times. This CDR3 is CASSLGQNQETQYF. CDR3 nucleotides: TGCGCCAGCAGCTTGGGGCAGAACCAAGAGACCCAGTACTTC. This sequence joins TRBV5-1 and TRBJ2-5, with D unresolved. The germline CDR1 and CDR2 sequences are SGHRS and YFSETQ. This CDR3 spans 14 amino acids. Between the trimmed V and J ends, which lost 0 bases and 0 bases, there was a span of 6 bases.

At least ten counts were recorded for this clonotype. The chain employs TRBV7-2 and TRBJ2-1; D is ambiguous. V lost 5 bases and J 2 bases, leaving 25 bases between the germline ends. This CDR3 is built from 19 residues. Germline CDR1 SGHTA, CDR2 FQGNSA. The CDR3 region is CASSPSGWLKDTTYNEQFF. The CDR3 nucleotides read TGTGCCAGCAGCCCAAGTGGGTGGCTGAAAGATACTACCTACAATGAGCAGTTCTTC.

This clonotype came up a few times. The J gene is TRBJ1-1, the V gene TRBV12-3 or TRBV12-4; D remains ambiguous. The V gene lost 7 bases and the J gene lost 5 bases, with 20 bases spanning the gap. The CDR3 runs 15 residues. CDR3 loop: CASKAVSGFGTEAFF. Here the CDR3 DNA reads TGTGCCAGCAAGGCAGTTTCGGGATTCGGGACTGAAGCTTTCTTT.

V is TRBV28 and J is TRBJ2-7; possible D gene TRBD1, 5 bases. CDR1 and CDR2 (germline): MDHEN, SYDVKM. The V and J ends lost 7 bases and 3 bases respectively, with 7 bases between them. This CDR3 spans 11 amino acids. The CDR3 bases are TGTGCCAGCACAGGGTTCTACGAGCAGTACTTC. Translation gives CASTGFYEQYF.

This clonotype was recorded at least ten times. The chain uses TRBV10-1 and TRBJ2-6, with D perhaps given as TRBD1 or TRBD2 (5 bases each). The CDR3 loop spans 16 amino acids. Trimming shortened V by 8 bases and J by 0 bases, and 14 bases separated the two germline ends. Germline CDR1 is WNHNN and CDR2 is SYGVQD (reference sequence). The DNA for the CDR3 is TGCGCCAGCTCGGGACCCAGGAGCTCTGGGGCCAACGTCCTGACTTTC. Encoded protein: CASSGPRSSGANVLTF.

The CDR3 sequence is CATSDSGPELFF. CDR3 nucleotides: TGTGCCACCAGTGATTCCGGGCCGGAGCTGTTTTTT. The J gene is TRBJ2-2, the V gene TRBV24-1; D is unclear. CDR3 length equals 12 residues. From germline, CDR1 is KGHDR and CDR2 SFDVKD. The ends were cut back, 2 bases at V and 10 bases at J, with 7 bases in the middle.

The V gene is TRBV29-1, the J gene TRBJ1-1, with 7 bases that match TRBD1. This CDR3 is 11 amino acids long. In germline, CDR1 is SQVTM, CDR2 ANQGSEA. CDR3 nucleotides: TGCAGGGGACAGATGAACACTGAAGCTTTCTTT. It specifies CRGQMNTEAFF.